A single sample gave rise to the 8 T cell receptor beta chains below, sequenced in a study of cytomegalovirus exposure and HLA in healthy donors (dated by TCRdb to the late 2010s). Receptors were amplified or captured by the immunoSEQ multiplex PCR assay. A mixture of 60 forward primers for TCR Vbeta segments and 13 reverse primers for TCR Jbeta segments was used in the multiplex PCR. Drawn from immuneACCESS, this table holds only the in-frame rearrangements with V and J called that TCRdb kept. Clones are partly lost; checked studies trace under half to an unresolved V gene and leave the rest unexplained. Here the sample has roughly 200,000 clones; about 88% occur a single time. The top ten clonotypes cover less than 0.35% of the sample. The sample was PBMCs. These receptors originate from a woman younger than 45 in good health and CMV-seronegative.

This chain's CDR3 is CARSLTNEQFF. The CDR3 nucleotides read TGTGCCAGAAGCTTGACTAATGAGCAGTTCTTC. V is TRBV5-3 and J is TRBJ2-1; no clear D gene. TRBV5-3 is flagged as an ORF with uncertain function. The CDR3 length is 11 residues. The V gene lost 1 base and the J gene lost 7 bases, with 3 bases spanning the gap.

J is TRBJ1-1 and V is TRBV7-2; 8 positions agree with TRBD1. The trim removed 1 base at V and 2 bases at J, leaving 6 bases unmatched. The CDR3 sequence is 16 residues long. The germline gives CDR1 SGHTA, CDR2 FQGNSA. In DNA, the CDR3 is TGTGCCAGCAGCTTAGGTGGGGGGACAGGCAACACTGAAGCTTTCTTT. This sequence encodes CASSLGGGTGNTEAFF. The complete variable domain, with remaining parts taken from reference TRBV7-2 and TRBJ1-1, reads GAGVSQSPSNKVTEKGKDVELRCDPISGHTALYWYRQSLGQGLEFLIYFQGNSAPDKSGLPSDRFSAERTGGSVSTLTIQRTQQEDSAVYLCASSLGGGTGNTEAFFGQGTRLTVV.

The chain uses TRBV7-2 and TRBJ2-3, with TRBD2 matching over 12 bases. Trimming cost V 3 bases and J 6 bases; bases outside gene matches: 4. The CDR3 loop spans 15 amino acids. Germline V CDR1 and CDR2: SGHTA, FQGNSA. The CDR3 here is CASSLTSGSHDTQYF. CDR3 bases: TGTGCCAGCAGCTTGACTAGCGGGAGTCACGATACGCAGTATTTT.

This clone was detected a few times. V gene TRBV2 combines with J gene TRBJ2-3; D is possibly TRBD2 (6 bases). The CDR3 sequence is 14 residues long. Trimming took off 7 bases at V and 3 bases at J, with 14 bases between the two ends. Germline V gene sequence: CDR1 SNHLY, CDR2 FYNNEI. This CDR3 reads CASIRDGGTDTQYF. CDR3 sequence (DNA): TGTGCCAGCATAAGGGATGGGGGGACAGATACGCAGTATTTT.

The chain carries TRBV29-1 and TRBJ1-2, with a possible D match to TRBD1 (6 bases). The V and J ends lost 7 bases and 0 bases respectively, with 12 bases between them. CDR3 length equals 13 residues. Per germline, CDR1 SQVTM and CDR2 ANQGSEA. The CDR3 DNA follows: TGCAGCGCCGGTCAGGGGTCTAACTATGGCTACACCTTC. It translates to CSAGQGSNYGYTF. Full variable domain (remainder filled in from reference TRBV29-1 and TRBJ1-2): SAVISQKPSRDICQRGTSLTIQCQVDSQVTMMFWYRQQPGQSLTLIATANQGSEATYESGFVIDKFPISRPNLTFSTLTVSNMSPEDSSIYLCSAGQGSNYGYTFGSGTRLTVV.

V is TRBV7-9 and J is TRBJ2-1; 7 positions agree with TRBD1. The CDR3 runs to 13 residues. Germline CDR1 and CDR2: SEHNR and FQNEAQ (reference sequence). Trimming removed 5 bases from V and 6 bases from J; junction bases left unmatched: 4. CDR3 nucleotide sequence: TGTGCCAGCAGCCTGGGACAGCTCAATGAGCAGTTCTTC. This sequence encodes CASSLGQLNEQFF.

The chain carries TRBV27 and TRBJ1-1; a possible D gene is TRBD1 (5 bases). Germline V gene data show CDR1 as MNHEY and CDR2 as SMNVEV (reference sequence). V lost 2 bases to trimming and J lost 7 bases, with 14 bases between them. This CDR3 has 14 residues. DNA of the CDR3: TGTGCCAGCAGTTTAATGGGGTCGGGGGGTGAAGCTTTCTTT. Protein product: CASSLMGSGGEAFF.

This clone was seen a single time. This chain uses TRBV9 with TRBJ2-7, with unresolved D. CDR1 is SGDLS, CDR2 YYNGEE, per germline. The V end lost 4 bases, the J end lost 0 bases, and 8 bases lay between the germline ends. The length of the CDR3 is 13 residues. In DNA form, the CDR3 reads TGTGCCAGCAGCTCTCGCAGCTCCTACGAGCAGTACTTC. It codes for CASSSRSSYEQYF.